The clone carrying this TCR beta chain rates as medium-sized. The target antigen is unknown. V was shortened by 7 bases and J by 10 bases, with 8 bases between the two germline ends. CDR1 and CDR2 (germline): WSHSY, SAAADI. The CDR3 spans 10 residues. The record originates from a study of prognosis after radiotherapy for stage I lung cancer. Study overall: About 15 cases involved newly diagnosed primary stage I lung tumors, and roughly five involved oligometastatic NSCLC subsequent to surgical resection of the primary tumor. Patients were approximately 14 men and five to seven women aged roughly 50 to 85, median about 70 years. Regarding the study as a whole: Reduced unique TCR clone counts were recorded after stereotactic body radiation therapy, with a median of about 10,000 versus 6,900. Any tumor specificity that the expanded TCR clones may have had was not determined.

With two-round multiplex PCR, TCR beta CDR3 sequences were amplified from genomic DNA. Initially, in first-round PCR, primers specific to each TRBV and TRBJ gene were used. TCRdb itself ran the multiplex PCR reads through MiXCR, one entry per CDR3 protein. Of around 30,000 distinct CDR3 sequences in the sample, roughly 30% are singletons; the top ten hold about 12%. The sample here was PBMCs, taken before or after stereotactic body radiation therapy (not recorded which). The sequence came from a donor at least 50 years old with non-small cell lung cancer. The chain combines TRBV10-2 with TRBJ2-1, with D uncertain. The CDR3: CASMSGEQFF. The CDR3 DNA sequence: TGCGCCAGCATGAGTGGAGAGCAGTTCTTC.